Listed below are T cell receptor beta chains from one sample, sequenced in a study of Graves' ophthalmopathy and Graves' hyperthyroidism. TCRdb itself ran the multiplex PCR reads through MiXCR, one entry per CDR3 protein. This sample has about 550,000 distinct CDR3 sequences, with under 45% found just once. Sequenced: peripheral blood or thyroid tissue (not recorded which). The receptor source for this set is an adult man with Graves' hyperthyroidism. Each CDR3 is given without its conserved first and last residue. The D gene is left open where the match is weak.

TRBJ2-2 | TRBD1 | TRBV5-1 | ASSPGTGVGELF
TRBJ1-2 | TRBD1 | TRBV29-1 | SRRQGISYGYT
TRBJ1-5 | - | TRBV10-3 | AISDGGNQPQH
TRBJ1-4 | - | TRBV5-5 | ASSTGGPPVEKLF
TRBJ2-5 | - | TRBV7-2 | ASSLARGDTGETQY
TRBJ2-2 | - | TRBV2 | ASGSSAGPNTGELF
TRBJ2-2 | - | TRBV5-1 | ASSPRLNTGELF
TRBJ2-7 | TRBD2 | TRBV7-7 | ASSPRLARYYEQY
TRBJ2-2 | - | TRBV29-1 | SVEGWAGELF
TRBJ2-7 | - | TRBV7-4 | ASSFEGGGAVLNEQY
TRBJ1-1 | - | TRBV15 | ATSQRTATNEAF
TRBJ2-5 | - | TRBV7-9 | ASSFRNQETQY
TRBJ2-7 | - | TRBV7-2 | ASSRGTIPSYEQY
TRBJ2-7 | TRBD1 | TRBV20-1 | SARDWDREQY
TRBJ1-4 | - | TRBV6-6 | ASSYPMDPPSEKLF
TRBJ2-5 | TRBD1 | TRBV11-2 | ASSPGQAETQY
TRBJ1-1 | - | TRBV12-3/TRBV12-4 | ASSQLTGGTEAF
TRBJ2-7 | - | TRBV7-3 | ASSLTWGRYEQY
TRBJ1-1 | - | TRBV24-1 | ATSDSGTSDEAF
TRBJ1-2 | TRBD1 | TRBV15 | ATSRWTGGFDGYT
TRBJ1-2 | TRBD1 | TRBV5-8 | ASSSRAGQGVYGYT
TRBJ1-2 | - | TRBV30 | AWGRGNYGYT
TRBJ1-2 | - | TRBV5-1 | ASSLDTGYGYT
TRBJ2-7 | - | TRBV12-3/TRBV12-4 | ASSLGVGDEQY
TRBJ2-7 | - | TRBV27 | ATERGNEQY
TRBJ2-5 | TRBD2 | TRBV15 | ATSRYGLAGETQY
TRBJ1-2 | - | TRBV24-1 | ATSDSSGPSGYT
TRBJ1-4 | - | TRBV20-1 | SARDQGIAEKLF
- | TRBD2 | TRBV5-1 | ASSDASGHPAEQF
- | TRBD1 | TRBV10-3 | AISVQGATDTQY
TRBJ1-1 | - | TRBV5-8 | ASSIPGQNTEAF
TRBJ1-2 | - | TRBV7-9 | ASSLSGVYGYT
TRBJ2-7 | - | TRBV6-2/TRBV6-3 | ASSNPGTYEQY
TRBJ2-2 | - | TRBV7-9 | ASRLGRYNEQF
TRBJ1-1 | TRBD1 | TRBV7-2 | ASSPKTGGTEAF
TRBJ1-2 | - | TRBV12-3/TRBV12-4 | ASSYGGRHYGYT
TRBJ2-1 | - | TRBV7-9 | ASSLGAGRAYNEQF
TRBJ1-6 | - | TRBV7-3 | ASSKSARVSPLH
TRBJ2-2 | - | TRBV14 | ASRRTDTTNTGELF
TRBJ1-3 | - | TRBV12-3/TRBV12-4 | ASSLEGLFSGNTIY
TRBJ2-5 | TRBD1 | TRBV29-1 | SSYADRVWETQY
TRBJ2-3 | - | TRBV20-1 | SARPTDTQY
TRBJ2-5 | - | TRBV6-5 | ASSYSRTEYQETQY
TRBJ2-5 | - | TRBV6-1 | ASSPLLGPGVETQY
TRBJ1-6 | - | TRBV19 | ASRQFSSYNSPLH
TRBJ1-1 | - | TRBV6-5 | ASSYGGRDEAF
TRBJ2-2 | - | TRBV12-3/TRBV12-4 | ASSYSLIGGSTGELF
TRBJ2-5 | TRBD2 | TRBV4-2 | ASSQDPSGQETQY
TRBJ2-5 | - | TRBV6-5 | ASSQGRGGIQY
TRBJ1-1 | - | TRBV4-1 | ASSQGWGDTEAF
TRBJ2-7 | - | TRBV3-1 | ASSQVEGGGEQY
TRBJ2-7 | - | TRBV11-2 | ASSSLRLSRAYEQY
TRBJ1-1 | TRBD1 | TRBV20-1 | SARELTGGGTEAF
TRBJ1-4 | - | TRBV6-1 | ASSEFKGGEKLF